Shown below are 22 T cell receptor beta chains from a single sample sequenced in a study of blood T cells in healthy people across ages. A J-beta primer mix and a sample-barcoded 5' primer were used in a second PCR of about 7 to 12 cycles. In TCRdb, the 5' RACE reads were re-called with MiXCR into one record per CDR3 protein. The sample includes about 810,000 distinct CDR3 sequences, 35% to 40% of them seen just once. Sequenced material: blood. Receptors originate from a man between 18 and 35 years old in good health.

The J gene is TRBJ1-5, the V gene TRBV7-8, with D hard to call. This CDR3 contains 15 residues. Germline CDR1 SGHVS, CDR2 FQNEAQ. V lost 5 bases and J lost 6, with 17 bases in between. DNA of the CDR3: TGTGCCAGCAGCCCCCTCTGGGGTCCGGGTCAGCCCCAGCATTTT. Its translation: CASSPLWGPGQPQHF.

This clonotype occurred a few times. The chain combines TRBV5-1 with TRBJ2-1; no clear D gene. Germline V gene data show CDR1 as SGHRS and CDR2 as YFSETQ. The CDR3 is 16 residues long. The V and J ends lost 3 bases and 0 bases respectively, with 13 bases between them. The CDR3 bases are TGCGCCAGCAGCTCCGACGGCTTTTACTCCTACAATGAGCAGTTCTTC. It is translated as CASSSDGFYSYNEQFF.

Regarding this clonotype: A read error may be the cause here, since a much bigger clone is one base away. The genes are TRBV4-3 and TRBJ2-3; 8 nucleotides line up with TRBD2. J lost 6 bases, V lost 5 bases, and 4 bases had no gene match. CDR3 length: 13 amino acids. The germline V gene has CDR1 LGHNA and CDR2 YSLEER. The CDR3 sequence: CASSERLADTQYF. The CDR3 coding sequence is TGCGCCAGCAGCGAGCGACTAGCGGATACGCAGTATTTT.

This clonotype was counted a single time. This chain joins TRBV2 and TRBJ2-4; TRBD2 might be the D (6 bases). The CDR3 is made up of 18 amino acids. V shed 3 bases and J shed 1 base, with 19 bases lying between them. CDR1 and CDR2 from the germline V gene are SNHLY and FYNNEI. The CDR3 spells CASSEEGDDGGAKNIQYF. CDR3 in DNA: TGTGCCAGCAGTGAGGAGGGTGACGACGGAGGGGCCAAAAACATTCAGTACTTC.

V is TRBV15 and J is TRBJ1-1; TRBD1 is a possible D gene (6 bases). Germline CDR1 is LNHNV and CDR2 is YYDKDF (reference sequence). The CDR3 has 16 amino acids. The V end was cut by 0 bases, the J end by 1 base, with 12 bases between. CDR3 in DNA: TGTGCCACCAGCAGAGATAGGGGGGCAGGGAACACTGAAGCTTTCTTT. It translates to CATSRDRGAGNTEAFF.

This clonotype was counted between two and nine times. Sequence at one end of the junction differs from germline and may be a read error. The chain employs TRBV10-3 and TRBJ1-1, with a possible D match to TRBD1 (6 bases). Germline CDR1 reads ENHRY; CDR2 reads SYGVKD. The CDR3 consists of 12 residues. The CDR3 nucleotides read TGTGCCATCAGTCTTGACAGGACTGGAGCTTTCTTT. Translated, it gives CAISLDRTGAFF.

This clonotype appeared many times. This chain uses TRBV4-1 with TRBJ2-5; D unresolved. Germline assignment: CDR1 MGHRA and CDR2 YSYEKL. The CDR3 has 15 amino acids. V dropped 0 bases and J dropped 4 bases, with 12 bases sitting between them. The CDR3 is CASSQDQGLRETQYF. The CDR3 DNA reads TGCGCCAGCAGCCAAGATCAAGGGCTTCGAGAGACCCAGTACTTC.

This chain connects TRBV27 to TRBJ1-5, with D possibly matching TRBD1 (6 bases). The CDR3 is 13 amino acids. With 3 bases removed from V and 6 bases from J, the gap between germline ends came to 9 bases. CDR1 and CDR2 from the germline V gene are MNHEY and SMNVEV (reference sequence). CDR3 residues: CASSFRGSQPQHF. DNA of the CDR3: TGTGCCAGCAGTTTCAGGGGAAGTCAGCCCCAGCATTTT.

This clonotype turned up a few times. This chain links TRBV14 with TRBJ1-2; 9 bases are shared with TRBD1. The V segment lost 4 bases and the J segment 4 bases; nucleotides outside the gene matches: 10. The CDR3 length is 16 residues. The germline V gene encodes CDR1 SGHDN and CDR2 FVKESK. CDR3 nucleotides: TGTGCCAGCAGCCCCGGACAGGGGTTTCTTTTCTATGGCTACACCTTC. Its translation is CASSPGQGFLFYGYTF.

The V and J genes are TRBV12-3 or TRBV12-4 and TRBJ1-6; D unresolved. Trimming pared 6 bases from V and 2 bases from J, leaving 5 bases between. There are 13 residues in the CDR3. The CDR3 nucleotides are TGTGCCAGCAGGGGAACCTATAATTCACCCCTCCACTTT. Its protein is CASRGTYNSPLHF.

This clonotype was picked up a small number of times. This chain joins TRBV27 and TRBJ2-5; 9 nucleotides line up with TRBD2. The junction had 13 bases not matched to a gene; V was cut back by 3 bases and J by 11 bases. This CDR3 is built from 15 residues. Germline CDR1 is MNHEY and CDR2 is SMNVEV (reference sequence). The CDR3 bases are TGTGCCAGCAGTTTTGGGCGGGGGGGTAACAATGAGCAGTACTTC. Translation gives CASSFGRGGNNEQYF.

This clonotype occurred a few times. V gene TRBV20-1 combines with J gene TRBJ2-5, with 8 bases identical to TRBD2. Germline CDR1 reads DFQATT; CDR2 reads SNEGSKA (reference sequence). The CDR3 spans 15 residues. Trimming at V came to 3 bases and at J to 7 bases, leaving 13 bases not matched to a gene. CDR3 bases: TGCAGTGCTAGTAGGGTCACGGGGGGGTTGGGGACCCAGTACTTC. Its protein is CSASRVTGGLGTQYF.

This clonotype was seen a few times. The chain has TRBV20-1 and TRBJ2-3; D not resolved. This CDR3 is built from 12 residues. The ends were cut back, 7 bases at V and 0 bases at J, with 8 bases in the middle. Germline V lookup: CDR1 DFQATT, CDR2 SNEGSKA (reference sequence). CDR3 nucleotide sequence: TGCAGTGTCCTGAGGAGCACAGATACGCAGTATTTT. Amino acids: CSVLRSTDTQYF.

This clonotype came up a few times. The rearrangement joins TRBV27 to TRBJ2-1, with D perhaps matching TRBD2 (5 bases). Germline V gene data show CDR1 as MNHEY and CDR2 as SMNVEV (reference sequence). V lost 4 bases to trimming and J lost 2 bases, with 12 bases between them. There are 15 residues in the CDR3. In nucleotides, the CDR3 is TGTGCCAGCAGTTCCGGACTGGCCCCCTACAATGAGCAGTTCTTC. Translated: CASSSGLAPYNEQFF.

The J gene is TRBJ1-3, the V gene TRBV29-1; the match to TRBD1 covers 7 bases. The CDR3 spans 13 residues. Germline values: CDR1 SQVTM, CDR2 ANQGSEA. V trimming: 7 bases; J trimming: 4 bases; junction bases outside the gene matches: 7. The CDR3 DNA reads as TGCAGCGCGAACAGGGGCAACGGAAACACCATATATTTT. This sequence encodes CSANRGNGNTIYF.

This clonotype was seen a few times. The chain links TRBV21-1 to TRBJ1-2. TRBV21-1 counts as a pseudogene. The CDR3 loop spans 12 amino acids. CDR3 DNA sequence: TGTGCCAGCAGTAAGCGGGTCGGCGGCTACACCTTC. Protein: CASSKRVGGYTF.

This clonotype has a handful of counts. The gene calls are TRBV20-1 and TRBJ2-7; no clear D gene. From germline, CDR1 is DFQATT and CDR2 SNEGSKA (reference sequence). The CDR3 has 12 amino acids. V shed 6 bases and J shed 2 bases, with 11 bases lying between them. The CDR3 loop reads CSAAGGPYEQYF. Here the CDR3 DNA reads TGCAGTGCCGCAGGCGGTCCCTACGAGCAGTACTTC.

This clonotype has only a few counts. The chain has TRBV5-1 and TRBJ2-1, with 8 bases lining up with TRBD2. Near its end, the DNA agrees better with TRBJ2-7, so the J call may be wrong. Germline CDR1 SGHRS, CDR2 YFSETQ. The CDR3 extends over 18 amino acids. The CDR3 DNA is TGCGCCAGCAGCTTTGAGTCGGGGGGGTATAACTCCTACAATGAGCAGTACTTC. This sequence encodes CASSFESGGYNSYNEQYF.

The chain carries TRBV5-6 and TRBJ1-6; D is possibly TRBD1 (5 bases). V lost 0 bases to trimming and J lost 2 bases, with 12 bases between them. The CDR3 loop spans 17 amino acids. Per the germline V gene, CDR1 is SGHDT and CDR2 is YYEEEE. The CDR3 loop reads CASSLERGRTYNSPLHF. In DNA form, the CDR3 reads TGTGCCAGCAGCTTGGAGAGGGGACGGACCTATAATTCACCCCTCCACTTT. The variable domain in full, completed from reference TRBV5-6 and TRBJ1-6, reads DAGVTQSPTHLIKTRGQQVTLRCSPKSGHDTVSWYQQALGQGPQFIFQYYEEEERQRGNFPDRFSGHQFPNYSSELNVNALLLGDSALYLCASSLERGRTYNSPLHFGNGTRLTVT.

V gene TRBV7-2 combines with J gene TRBJ1-2; perhaps TRBD1 as D (5 bases). The germline CDR1 and CDR2 sequences are SGHTA and FQGNSA. V shed 1 base and J shed 8 bases, with 14 bases lying between them. This CDR3 is built from 14 residues. CDR3 DNA sequence: TGTGCCAGCAGCTTAGAAGACAGTTTCTGGGGCTACACCTTC. It yields the protein CASSLEDSFWGYTF.

In the case of this clonotype: An end of the junction does not agree with germline; a read error may underlie this. The chain joins TRBV27 to TRBJ2-7; D uncertain. Germline assignment: CDR1 MNHEY and CDR2 SMNVEV (reference sequence). This CDR3 is built from 14 residues. CDR3 DNA sequence: TGTGCCAGCAGTTTGGGTCTAGACTCCCACGAGCAGTACTTC. Its protein product is CASSLGLDSHEQYF.

As for this clonotype: A much larger clone differs by one base, so this may be a read error. The CDR3 here is CDSTPDPRGQPQHF. DNA of the CDR3: TGTGACAGCACCCCGGACCCAAGAGGTCAGCCCCAGCATTTT. The V and J genes are TRBV12-3 or TRBV12-4 and TRBJ1-5; D is undetermined. This CDR3 has 14 amino acids.